This TCR beta chain was documented in a study of blood T cell repertoires in COVID-19. The data were produced by immunoSEQ multiplex PCR, yet TCRdb's version contains in-frame clones alone and is incomplete. The table records 200,000 to 250,000 clones, around nine tenths of them present only once. Material for sequencing was PBMCs or T cells enriched from blood (not recorded which). This sequence was found in a woman younger than 45 who had been exposed to COVID-19.

This CDR3 reads CASSLVAAGANVLTF. The CDR3 bases are TGTGCCAGCAGCTTAGTTGCCGCGGGGGCCAACGTCCTGACTTTC. The chain has TRBV7-9 and TRBJ2-6; no reliable D call. The CDR3 contains 15 residues. Trimming pared 1 base from V and 4 bases from J, leaving 8 bases between. Germline CDR1 and CDR2: SEHNR and FQNEAQ (reference sequence).